What follows are 32 T cell receptor beta chains derived from one specimen sequenced in a study of blood T cell repertoires in COVID-19. TCRdb's table, derived via immunoSEQ multiplex PCR, lists solely in-frame clones and lacks some. There are fewer than 130,000 clones in the sample; around 68% occur only once, and over 6% lies in the top ten. Sequencing used peripheral blood. The source is a woman aged 55-70 years with acute or convalescent COVID-19.

The CDR3 DNA reads as TGTGCCAGCAGCCGCCAACGACGGGGGGGCTACGAGCAGTACTTC. Its translation is CASSRQRRGGYEQYF. The rearrangement links TRBV3-1 (or the pseudogene TRBV3-2) to TRBJ2-7, with 8 nucleotides matching TRBD2. The CDR3 runs 15 residues. V shed 4 bases, J shed 3 bases, and the junction held 8 bases outside the gene matches. CDR1 is LGHDT and CDR2 is YNNKEL in the germline V gene (reference sequence).

The genes are TRBV2 and TRBJ1-1; D is uncertain. Germline CDR1 SNHLY, CDR2 FYNNEI. Trimming took 7 bases from V and 1 from J, leaving 16 bases between them. There are 15 residues in the CDR3. For the CDR3, the DNA is TGTGCCAGCAAGGTGGCGGAACGTTCGAACACTGAAGCTTTCTTT. Amino acid sequence: CASKVAERSNTEAFF.

This chain joins TRBV7-2 and TRBJ1-4; D is undetermined. Germline V lookup: CDR1 SGHTA, CDR2 FQGNSA. The V end was cut by 8 bases, the J end by 9 bases, with 7 bases between. This CDR3 comprises 10 residues. The CDR3 is CASGPKKLFF. The CDR3 DNA sequence: TGTGCCAGCGGCCCGAAAAAACTGTTTTTT. Filled out from reference TRBV7-2 and TRBJ1-4, the complete variable domain reads GAGVSQSPSNKVTEKGKDVELRCDPISGHTALYWYRQSLGQGLEFLIYFQGNSAPDKSGLPSDRFSAERTGGSVSTLTIQRTQQEDSAVYLCASGPKKLFFGSGTQLSVL.

The chain couples TRBV5-4 to TRBJ1-2; D is perhaps TRBD1 (5 bases). V lost 4 bases to trimming and J lost 6 bases, with 16 bases between them. This CDR3 is 14 amino acids long. In germline, CDR1 is SGHNT, CDR2 YYREEE (reference sequence). CDR3 bases: TGTGCCAGCAGCCCACAAGGGGTGGATCATGGCTACACCTTC. This sequence encodes CASSPQGVDHGYTF. Full variable domain (remainder filled in from reference TRBV5-4 and TRBJ1-2): ETGVTQSPTHLIKTRGQQVTLRCSSQSGHNTVSWYQQALGQGPQFIFQYYREEENGRGNFPPRFSGLQFPNYSSELNVNALELDDSALYLCASSPQGVDHGYTFGSGTRLTVV.

This clone has just one count. The rearrangement joins TRBV24-1 to TRBJ2-2; TRBD1 aligns across 8 bases. The germline V gene has CDR1 KGHDR and CDR2 SFDVKD. The CDR3 runs to 15 residues. V lost 1 base and J lost 6; bases outside the gene matches: 3. The CDR3 region has the DNA TGTGCCACCAGTGATTTCGTACAGGGGGCCGGGGAGCTGTTTTTT. It encodes CATSDFVQGAGELFF.

V gene TRBV7-9 combines with J gene TRBJ1-3; TRBD1 matches 9 bases. CDR1 and CDR2 (germline): SEHNR, FQNEAQ (reference sequence). After removal of 5 bases from V and 2 bases from J, the junction contained 10 bases not matched to a gene. The CDR3 has 17 amino acids. CDR3 in amino acids: CASSGLMGQGTGNTIYF. The CDR3, as DNA: TGTGCCAGCAGCGGTTTGATGGGACAGGGTACTGGAAACACCATATATTTT. The full variable domain, in which reference TRBV7-9 and TRBJ1-3 provide the parts outside the CDR3, is DTGVSQNPRHKITKRGQNVTFRCDPISEHNRLYWYRQTLGQGPEFLTYFQNEAQLEKSRLLSDRFSAERPKGSFSTLEIQRTEQGDSAMYLCASSGLMGQGTGNTIYFGEGSWLTVV.

This clone was observed a handful of times. This chain joins TRBV6-1 and TRBJ2-7, with D tentatively TRBD2 (6 bases). The V gene lost 0 bases and the J gene lost 2 bases, with 11 bases spanning the gap. Per germline, CDR1 MNHNS and CDR2 SASEGT. The CDR3 runs to 15 residues. The CDR3 reads CASSEAPGAPYEQYF. In nucleotides, the CDR3 is TGTGCCAGCAGTGAAGCGCCGGGAGCCCCCTACGAGCAGTACTTC.

This rearrangement joins TRBV19 to TRBJ2-3; TRBD1 aligns across 7 bases. The V segment lost 5 bases and the J segment 8 bases; nucleotides outside the gene matches: 10. Germline lookup yields CDR1 LNHDA and CDR2 SQIVND (reference sequence). There are 14 residues in the CDR3. The DNA of the CDR3 is TGTGCCAGTAGTTCTGGACAGGAAGTAGCTACGCAGTATTTT. Its translation is CASSSGQEVATQYF.

This chain connects TRBV15 to TRBJ2-2; weak D call: TRBD2 (5 bases). Germline assignment: CDR1 LNHNV and CDR2 YYDKDF (reference sequence). V gave up 0 bases and J gave up 4 bases, with 15 bases separating them. The CDR3 spans 17 residues. CDR3 sequence: CATSRDPDSMGTGELFF. The CDR3 region has the DNA TGTGCCACCAGCAGAGATCCGGACTCTATGGGCACCGGGGAGCTGTTTTTT.

This rearrangement joins TRBV5-4 to TRBJ2-7; TRBD1 aligns across 9 bases. This CDR3 has 14 residues. The V and J ends lost 6 bases and 4 bases, in that order; junction bases with no gene match: 8. Germline V lookup: CDR1 SGHNT, CDR2 YYREEE (reference sequence). The CDR3 protein is CASTIQGARYEQYF. The CDR3 DNA follows: TGTGCCAGCACCATACAGGGGGCAAGGTACGAGCAGTACTTC.

This clone was picked up a small number of times. V gene TRBV18 combines with J gene TRBJ2-7; no definite D call. Germline-derived CDR1 and CDR2 are KGHSH and LQKENI. CDR3 length: 13 amino acids. Trimming took off 3 bases at V and 0 bases at J, with 6 bases between the two ends. This CDR3 reads CASSPPSSYEQYF. DNA for the CDR3: TGTGCCAGCTCACCGCCGAGCTCCTACGAGCAGTACTTC.

V usage is TRBV29-1 and J usage is TRBJ2-3; D possibly corresponds to TRBD2 (5 bases). The germline gives CDR1 SQVTM, CDR2 ANQGSEA. Trimming removed 7 bases at V and 2 bases at J, with 13 bases between. This CDR3 is built from 13 residues. CDR3 protein: CSGNGGYTDTQYF. The CDR3 nucleotides are TGCAGCGGGAATGGAGGCTACACAGATACGCAGTATTTT.

This clone occurred once. The V and J genes are TRBV30 and TRBJ2-1; 8 bases map to TRBD1. V shed 5 bases and J 9 bases; nucleotides not matched to a gene: 6. The CDR3 sequence is 12 residues long. Per the germline V gene, CDR1 is GTSNPN and CDR2 is SVGIG (reference sequence). CDR3: CAWGRQGTEQFF. CDR3 DNA sequence: TGTGCCTGGGGCCGACAGGGGACTGAGCAGTTCTTC.

The rearrangement joins TRBV4-2 to TRBJ2-2, with no clear D. Germline V lookup: CDR1 LGHNA, CDR2 YNFKEQ. Trimming cost V 0 bases and J 7 bases, with 18 bases left between them. The CDR3 totals 17 residues. The CDR3 nucleotides are TGTGCCAGCAGCCAAGAAGGCGGCCCACCACCTGGCGGGGAGCTGTTTTTT. It yields the protein CASSQEGGPPPGGELFF.

This sequence joins TRBV7-2 and TRBJ1-1; 9 bases are shared with TRBD1. The V segment lost 5 bases and the J segment 5 bases; nucleotides outside the gene matches: 9. CDR3 length equals 15 residues. In germline, CDR1 is SGHTA, CDR2 FQGNSA. Here the CDR3 DNA reads TGTGCCAGCAGCGCATCGCGCGGGACAGGGACTGAAGCTTTCTTT. Its protein product is CASSASRGTGTEAFF. Using reference TRBV7-2 and TRBJ1-1 for the parts outside the CDR3, the full variable domain is GAGVSQSPSNKVTEKGKDVELRCDPISGHTALYWYRQSLGQGLEFLIYFQGNSAPDKSGLPSDRFSAERTGGSVSTLTIQRTQQEDSAVYLCASSASRGTGTEAFFGQGTRLTVV.

V is TRBV5-1 and J is TRBJ2-1; 8 bases are a match to TRBD2. The CDR3 length is 15 residues. Per the germline V gene, CDR1 is SGHRS and CDR2 is YFSETQ. After removal of 0 bases from V and 1 base from J, the junction contained 0 bases not matched to a gene. In nucleotides, the CDR3 is TGCGCCAGCAGCTTGGGCGGGGGGTCCTACAATGAGCAGTTCTTC. Its protein is CASSLGGGSYNEQFF.

CDR3 DNA sequence: TGTGCCAGCAGTTTGACTAGCGCCTTCTACGAGCAGTACTTC. Translated, it gives CASSLTSAFYEQYF. V and J are TRBV27 and TRBJ2-7; 8 bases line up with TRBD2. With V trimmed by 3 bases and J by 3 bases, 4 bases remained unmatched. In germline, CDR1 is MNHEY, CDR2 SMNVEV (reference sequence). The CDR3 loop spans 14 amino acids.

The rearrangement uses TRBV5-6 and TRBJ2-3; 7 bases match TRBD1. Germline V gene data show CDR1 as SGHDT and CDR2 as YYEEEE. Losses at the gene ends were 2 bases for V and 4 bases for J; bases not matched to a gene: 4. CDR3 length: 14 amino acids. The CDR3 loop is CASSLRQGSDTQYF. Here the CDR3 DNA reads TGTGCCAGCAGCTTAAGACAGGGTTCAGATACGCAGTATTTT.

The rearrangement uses TRBV7-9 and TRBJ1-2; tentative D call: TRBD1 (5 bases). The CDR3 totals 14 residues. Per germline, CDR1 SEHNR and CDR2 FQNEAQ (reference sequence). The V and J ends lost 6 bases and 4 bases respectively, with 15 bases between them. Written as DNA, the CDR3 is TGTGCCAGCAGTCCTGACAGAGATGGCTATGGCTACACCTTC. The encoded protein is CASSPDRDGYGYTF.

This clone was counted once. The CDR3 sequence is CASSPTGGPGNTIYF. The CDR3 bases are TGTGCCAGCTCACCTACAGGGGGCCCTGGAAACACCATATATTTT. The chain uses TRBV18 and TRBJ1-3; 9 nucleotides align to TRBD1. The CDR3 spans 15 residues. The junction had 2 bases not matched to a gene; V was cut back by 3 bases and J by 2 bases. The germline gives CDR1 KGHSH, CDR2 LQKENI.

This clone occurred once. This chain links TRBV5-6 with TRBJ1-4; D is perhaps TRBD1 (6 bases). The V gene lost 7 bases and the J gene lost 6 bases, with 13 bases spanning the gap. Germline loops: CDR1 SGHDT, CDR2 YYEEEE. The CDR3 covers 13 residues. The CDR3 DNA is TGTGCCAGCTCACGCAGGGGACATGAAAAACTGTTTTTT. Residues: CASSRRGHEKLFF.

The V and J genes are TRBV20-1 and TRBJ2-4; D not certain. The CDR3 has 15 residues. Germline assignment: CDR1 DFQATT and CDR2 SNEGSKA (reference sequence). Trimming stripped 3 bases from V and 1 base from J, with 13 bases between. The chain's CDR3 is CSASYATGAKNIQYF. The CDR3 DNA reads TGCAGTGCTAGTTACGCAACCGGGGCCAAAAACATTCAGTACTTC.

This clone has only a few counts. The chain couples TRBV5-5 to TRBJ1-2; tentatively, D is TRBD1 (5 bases). The CDR3 spans 14 residues. Germline assignment: CDR1 SGHKS and CDR2 YYEKEE (reference sequence). V gave up 4 bases and J gave up 4 bases, with 14 bases separating them. The CDR3 nucleotides read TGTGCCAGCAGCATCCGGACGGACATCTATGGCTACACCTTC. It yields the protein CASSIRTDIYGYTF.

The genes are TRBV19 and TRBJ2-5; D possibly corresponds to TRBD2 (6 bases). Germline lookup yields CDR1 LNHDA and CDR2 SQIVND (reference sequence). This CDR3 is built from 14 residues. V lost 6 bases and J lost 8, with 19 bases in between. In DNA, the CDR3 is TGTGCCAGTAGGGAGGGACTGTTAGGAGGTACCCAGTACTTC. Amino acid sequence: CASREGLLGGTQYF.

This clone was observed a few times. This chain links TRBV28 with TRBJ2-1, with 7 bases matching TRBD2. The CDR3 spans 14 residues. CDR1 and CDR2 from the germline V gene are MDHEN and SYDVKM. Trimming took 10 bases from V and 6 from J; bases not matched to a gene: 12. The CDR3 loop is CATYLWGGINEQFF. DNA of the CDR3: TGTGCCACCTACTTATGGGGGGGTATCAATGAGCAGTTCTTC.

J is TRBJ1-1 and V is TRBV18; 7 bases are shared with TRBD1. CDR1 is KGHSH and CDR2 is LQKENI in the germline V gene. The CDR3 is 13 amino acids. Germline trimming cut 3 bases from V and 10 bases from J; bases unmatched to any gene: 8. The CDR3 DNA follows: TGTGCCAGCTCACCGGCAAGGGACAGTAGAGCTTTCTTT. Amino acid sequence: CASSPARDSRAFF.

For the CDR3, the DNA is TGTGCCAGCACGGTAGAAATTTTGGGAAACACCATATATTTT. Protein: CASTVEILGNTIYF. This rearrangement joins TRBV5-5 to TRBJ1-3; D is uncertain. The CDR3 is made up of 14 amino acids. Germline-derived CDR1 and CDR2 are SGHKS and YYEKEE (reference sequence). Trimming removed 6 bases at V and 4 bases at J, with 14 bases between.

In nucleotides, the CDR3 is TGTGCCAGCAGCCGCGGGGACAGTCATAGCAATCAGCCCCAGCATTTT. Encoded protein: CASSRGDSHSNQPQHF. The chain recombines TRBV5-8 with TRBJ1-5; TRBD1 aligns across 7 bases. The germline CDR1 and CDR2 sequences are SGHTS and YDEGEE. V was clipped by 4 bases and J by 0 bases; unmatched bases: 7. The CDR3 extends over 16 amino acids.

The CDR3 region is CASSLERQGGNYGYTF. The CDR3 region has the DNA TGTGCCAGCAGCTTAGAGAGACAGGGTGGGAACTATGGCTACACCTTC. The rearrangement uses TRBV11-2 and TRBJ1-2; 7 nucleotides line up with TRBD1. The germline gives CDR1 SGHAT, CDR2 FQNNGV. The V segment lost 0 bases and the J segment 2 bases; nucleotides outside the gene matches: 6. CDR3 length: 16 amino acids.

This chain uses TRBV5-1 with TRBJ2-1; TRBD2 might be the D (6 bases). The V end lost 4 bases, the J end lost 7 bases, and 18 bases lay between the germline ends. The CDR3 covers 15 residues. CDR1 and CDR2 from the germline V gene are SGHRS and YFSETQ. This CDR3 is CASSGDWASGNEQFF. As DNA, the CDR3 is TGCGCCAGCAGCGGGGACTGGGCGTCCGGTAATGAGCAGTTCTTC.

This clone occurred once. The rearrangement joins TRBV30 to TRBJ1-6; D perhaps matches TRBD1 (5 bases). The CDR3 covers 14 residues. Trimming removed 2 bases at V and 7 bases at J, with 12 bases between. CDR1 is GTSNPN, CDR2 SVGIG, per germline (reference sequence). The CDR3 DNA reads as TGTGCCTGGAGTCGTGGGGGGTTAAATTCACCCCTCCACTTT. This sequence encodes CAWSRGGLNSPLHF.

This clone was picked up a small number of times. The V and J genes are TRBV7-2 and TRBJ2-7, with TRBD2 identical over 12 bases. The CDR3 spans 15 residues. The ends lost 4 bases at V and 2 bases at J; junction bases unmatched: 3. In germline, CDR1 is SGHTA, CDR2 FQGNSA. The CDR3 nucleotides are TGTGCCAGCAGCTCTAGCGGGGGGGTTACCTACGAGCAGTACTTC. Residues: CASSSSGGVTYEQYF.